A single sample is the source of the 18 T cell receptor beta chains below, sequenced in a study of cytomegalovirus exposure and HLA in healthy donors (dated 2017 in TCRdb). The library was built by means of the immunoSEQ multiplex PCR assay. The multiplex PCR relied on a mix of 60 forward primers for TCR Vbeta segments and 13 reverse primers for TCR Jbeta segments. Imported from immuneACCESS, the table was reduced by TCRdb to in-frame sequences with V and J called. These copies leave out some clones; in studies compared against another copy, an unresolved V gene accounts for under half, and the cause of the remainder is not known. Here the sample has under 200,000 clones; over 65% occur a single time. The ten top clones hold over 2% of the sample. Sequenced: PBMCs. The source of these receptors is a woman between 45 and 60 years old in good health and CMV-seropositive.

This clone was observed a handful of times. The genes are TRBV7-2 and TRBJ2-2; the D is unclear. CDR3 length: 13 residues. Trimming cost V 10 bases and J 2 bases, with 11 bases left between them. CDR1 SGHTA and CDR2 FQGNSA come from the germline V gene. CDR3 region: CATTYLNTGELFF. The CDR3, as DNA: TGTGCCACCACCTACTTAAACACCGGGGAGCTGTTTTTT. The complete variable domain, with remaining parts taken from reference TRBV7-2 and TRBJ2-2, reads GAGVSQSPSNKVTEKGKDVELRCDPISGHTALYWYRQSLGQGLEFLIYFQGNSAPDKSGLPSDRFSAERTGGSVSTLTIQRTQQEDSAVYLCATTYLNTGELFFGEGSRLTVL.

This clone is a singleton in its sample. The CDR3 DNA follows: TGTGCCAGCACGGCAGTAGCTTACTACGAGCAGTACTTC. This gives the protein CASTAVAYYEQYF. The chain combines TRBV2 with TRBJ2-5; D not resolved. The J call is in doubt because the DNA end fits TRBJ2-7 better. Looked up from germline, CDR1 is SNHLY and CDR2 is FYNNEI. CDR3 length: 13 residues.

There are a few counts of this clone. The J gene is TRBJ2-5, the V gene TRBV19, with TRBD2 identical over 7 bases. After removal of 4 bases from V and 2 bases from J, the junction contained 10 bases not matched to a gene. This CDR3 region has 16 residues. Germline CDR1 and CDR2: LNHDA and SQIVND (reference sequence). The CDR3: CASSRGGTGFQETQYF. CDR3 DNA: TGTGCCAGTAGTAGGGGGGGGACGGGATTTCAAGAGACCCAGTACTTC.

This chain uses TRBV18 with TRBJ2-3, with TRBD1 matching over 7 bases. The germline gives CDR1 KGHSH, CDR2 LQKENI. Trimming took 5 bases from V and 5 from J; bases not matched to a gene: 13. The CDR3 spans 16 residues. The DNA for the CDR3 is TGTGCCAGCTCAGCAAGACAGGGACAGTCTCTAGATACGCAGTATTTT. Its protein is CASSARQGQSLDTQYF.

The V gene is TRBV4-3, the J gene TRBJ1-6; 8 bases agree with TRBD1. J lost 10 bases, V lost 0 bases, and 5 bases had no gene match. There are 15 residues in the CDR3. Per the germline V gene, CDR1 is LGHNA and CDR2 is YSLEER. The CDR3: CASSQDRGQESPLHF. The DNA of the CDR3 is TGCGCCAGCAGCCAAGACAGGGGGCAGGAATCACCCCTCCACTTT.

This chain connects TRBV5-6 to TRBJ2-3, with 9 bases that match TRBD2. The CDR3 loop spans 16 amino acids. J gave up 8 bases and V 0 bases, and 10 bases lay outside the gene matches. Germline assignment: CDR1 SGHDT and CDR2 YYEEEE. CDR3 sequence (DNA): TGTGCCAGCAGCTTGGAGTGGCTAGCGGGGTGGGGTACGCAGTATTTT. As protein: CASSLEWLAGWGTQYF.

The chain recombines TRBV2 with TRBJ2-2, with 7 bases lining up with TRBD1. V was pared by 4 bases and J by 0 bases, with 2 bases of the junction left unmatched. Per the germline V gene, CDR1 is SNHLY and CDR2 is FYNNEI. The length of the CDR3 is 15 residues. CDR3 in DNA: TGTGCCAGCAGTGCACAGGGGACGAACACCGGGGAGCTGTTTTTT. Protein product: CASSAQGTNTGELFF.

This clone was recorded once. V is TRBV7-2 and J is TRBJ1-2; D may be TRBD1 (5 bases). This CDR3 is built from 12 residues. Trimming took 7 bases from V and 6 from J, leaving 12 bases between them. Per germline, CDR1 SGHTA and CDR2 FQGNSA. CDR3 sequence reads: CASTTPGNGYTF. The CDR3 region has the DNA TGTGCCAGCACCACCCCAGGGAATGGCTACACCTTC.

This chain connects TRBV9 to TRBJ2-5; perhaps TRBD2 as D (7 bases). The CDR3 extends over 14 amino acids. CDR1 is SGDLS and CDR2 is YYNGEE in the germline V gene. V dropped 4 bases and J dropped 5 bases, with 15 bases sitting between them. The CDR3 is CASSTTGGGETQYF. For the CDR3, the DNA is TGTGCCAGCAGCACAACGGGGGGCGGGGAGACCCAGTACTTC.

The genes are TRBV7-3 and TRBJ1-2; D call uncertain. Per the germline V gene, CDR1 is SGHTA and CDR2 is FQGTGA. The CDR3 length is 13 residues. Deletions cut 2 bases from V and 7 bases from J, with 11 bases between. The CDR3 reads CASSLSGGVGYTF. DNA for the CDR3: TGTGCCAGCAGCTTATCGGGTGGTGTTGGCTACACCTTC. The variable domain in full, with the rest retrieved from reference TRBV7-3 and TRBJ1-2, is GAGVSQTPSNKVTEKGKYVELRCDPISGHTALYWYRQSLGQGPEFLIYFQGTGAADDSGLPNDRFFAVRPEGSVSTLKIQRTERGDSAVYLCASSLSGGVGYTFGSGTRLTVV.

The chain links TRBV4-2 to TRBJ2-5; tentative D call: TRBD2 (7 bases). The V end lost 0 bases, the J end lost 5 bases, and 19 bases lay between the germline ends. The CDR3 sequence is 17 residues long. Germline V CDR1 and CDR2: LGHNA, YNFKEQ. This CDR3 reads CASSQDLKGGGRETQYF. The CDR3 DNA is TGTGCCAGCAGCCAAGATCTTAAGGGGGGGGGCCGGGAGACCCAGTACTTC.

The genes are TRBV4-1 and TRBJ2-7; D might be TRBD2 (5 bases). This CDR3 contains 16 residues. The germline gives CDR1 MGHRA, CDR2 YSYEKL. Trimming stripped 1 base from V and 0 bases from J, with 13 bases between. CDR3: CASSQGVLGSSYEQYF. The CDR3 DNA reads TGCGCCAGCAGCCAAGGCGTCCTAGGGAGCTCCTACGAGCAGTACTTC.

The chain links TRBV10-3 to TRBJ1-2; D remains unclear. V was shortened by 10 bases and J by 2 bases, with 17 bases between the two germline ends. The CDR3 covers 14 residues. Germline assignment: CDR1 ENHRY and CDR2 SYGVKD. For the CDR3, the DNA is TGTGCCAGCAAGGCGGGCAGAGAAAACTATGGCTACACCTTC. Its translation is CASKAGRENYGYTF.

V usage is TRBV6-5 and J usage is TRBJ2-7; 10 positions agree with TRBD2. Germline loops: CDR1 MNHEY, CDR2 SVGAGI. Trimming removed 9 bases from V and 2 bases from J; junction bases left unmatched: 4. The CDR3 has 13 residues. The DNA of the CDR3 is TGTGCCAGTCGGACTAGCGGCCCCTACGAGCAGTACTTC. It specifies CASRTSGPYEQYF.

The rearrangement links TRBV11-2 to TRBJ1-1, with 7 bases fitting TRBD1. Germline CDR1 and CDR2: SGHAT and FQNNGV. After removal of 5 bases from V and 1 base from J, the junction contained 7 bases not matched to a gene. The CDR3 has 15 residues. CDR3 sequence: CASSPTTGWNTEAFF. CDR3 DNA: TGTGCCAGCAGCCCTACGACAGGGTGGAACACTGAAGCTTTCTTT.

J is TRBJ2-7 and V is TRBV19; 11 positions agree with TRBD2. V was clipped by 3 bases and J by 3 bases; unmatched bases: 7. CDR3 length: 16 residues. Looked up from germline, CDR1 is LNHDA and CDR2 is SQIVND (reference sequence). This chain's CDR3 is CASSIRLAGTLYEQYF. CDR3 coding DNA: TGTGCCAGTAGTATTAGACTAGCGGGGACACTCTACGAGCAGTACTTC.

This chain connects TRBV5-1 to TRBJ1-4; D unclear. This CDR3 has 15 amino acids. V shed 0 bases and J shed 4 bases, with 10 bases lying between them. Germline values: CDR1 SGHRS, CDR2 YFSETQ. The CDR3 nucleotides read TGCGCCAGCAGCTTGGGAGGCTTGGGTAATGAAAAACTGTTTTTT. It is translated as CASSLGGLGNEKLFF.

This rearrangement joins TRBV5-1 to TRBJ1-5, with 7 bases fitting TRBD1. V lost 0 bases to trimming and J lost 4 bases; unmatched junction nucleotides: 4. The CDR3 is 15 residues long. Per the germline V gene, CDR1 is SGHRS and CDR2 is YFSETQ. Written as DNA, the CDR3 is TGCGCCAGCAGCTTGGAAGGGGGCAGGAATCAGCCCCAGCATTTT. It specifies CASSLEGGRNQPQHF.